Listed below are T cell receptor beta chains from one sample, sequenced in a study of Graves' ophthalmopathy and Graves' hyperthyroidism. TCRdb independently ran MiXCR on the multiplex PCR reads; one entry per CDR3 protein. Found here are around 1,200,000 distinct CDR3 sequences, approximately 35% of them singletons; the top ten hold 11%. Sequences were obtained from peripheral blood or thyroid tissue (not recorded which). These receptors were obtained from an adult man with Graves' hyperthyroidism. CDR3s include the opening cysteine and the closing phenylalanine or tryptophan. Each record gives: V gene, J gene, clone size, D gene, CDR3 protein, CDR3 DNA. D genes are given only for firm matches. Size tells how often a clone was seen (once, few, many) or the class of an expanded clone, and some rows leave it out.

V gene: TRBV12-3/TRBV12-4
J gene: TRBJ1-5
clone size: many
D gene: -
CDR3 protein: CASSLAREDQPQHF
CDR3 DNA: TGTGCCAGCAGTTTAGCCAGGGAGGATCAGCCCCAGCATTTT

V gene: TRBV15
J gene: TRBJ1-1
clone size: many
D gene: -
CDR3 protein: CATSGEGRENTEAFF
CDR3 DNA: TGTGCCACCAGCGGGGAGGGGAGAGAGAACACTGAAGCTTTCTTT

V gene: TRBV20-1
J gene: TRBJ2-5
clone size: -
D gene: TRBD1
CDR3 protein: CSARDEGAGKRETQYF
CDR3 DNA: TGCAGTGCTAGAGATGAGGGGGCAGGGAAAAGAGAGACCCAGTACTTC

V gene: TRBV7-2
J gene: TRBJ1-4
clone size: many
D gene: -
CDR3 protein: CASSLNAGLEFGEKLFF
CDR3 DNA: TGTGCCAGCAGCTTAAATGCCGGGTTAGAGTTTGGTGAAAAACTGTTTTTT

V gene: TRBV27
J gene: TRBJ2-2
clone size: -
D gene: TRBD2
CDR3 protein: CASSPIAGGPTGELFF
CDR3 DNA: TGTGCCAGCAGTCCAATAGCGGGAGGGCCCACCGGGGAGCTGTTTTTT

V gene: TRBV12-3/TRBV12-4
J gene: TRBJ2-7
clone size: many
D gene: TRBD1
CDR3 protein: CASSSLRDRVHEQYF
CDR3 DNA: TGTGCCAGCAGTTCCCTACGGGACAGGGTCCACGAGCAGTACTTC

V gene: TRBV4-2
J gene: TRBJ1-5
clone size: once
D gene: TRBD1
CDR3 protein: CASSQSIRDRGIGQPQHF
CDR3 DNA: TGTGCCAGCAGCCAATCAATCCGGGACAGGGGGATAGGGCAGCCCCAGCATTTT

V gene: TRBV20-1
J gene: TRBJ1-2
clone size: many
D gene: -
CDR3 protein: CSARVREADYGYTF
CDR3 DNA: TGCAGTGCTAGAGTTCGCGAGGCCGACTATGGCTACACCTTC

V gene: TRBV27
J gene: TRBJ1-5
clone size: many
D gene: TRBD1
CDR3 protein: CASGTVDQPQHF
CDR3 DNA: TGTGCCAGCGGGACAGTCGATCAGCCCCAGCATTTT

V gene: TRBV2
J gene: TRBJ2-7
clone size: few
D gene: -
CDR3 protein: CASGPSGSEQYF
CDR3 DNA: TGTGCCAGCGGCCCCTCGGGCTCCGAGCAGTACTTC

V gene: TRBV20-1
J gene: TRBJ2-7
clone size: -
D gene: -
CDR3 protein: CSAFPSWAASYEQYF
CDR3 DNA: TGCAGTGCTTTCCCTTCTTGGGCCGCCTCCTACGAGCAGTACTTC

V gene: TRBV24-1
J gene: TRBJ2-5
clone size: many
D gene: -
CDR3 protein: CATSDLGPGETQYF
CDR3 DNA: TGTGCCACCAGTGATCTGGGACCGGGGGAGACCCAGTACTTC

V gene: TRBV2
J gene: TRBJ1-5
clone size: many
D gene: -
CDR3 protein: CASSIGPINQPQHF
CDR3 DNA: TGTGCCAGCAGCATCGGACCGATCAATCAGCCCCAGCATTTT

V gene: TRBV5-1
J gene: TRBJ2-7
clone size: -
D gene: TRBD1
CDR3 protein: CASSRTSGQAGYEQYF
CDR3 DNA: TGCGCCAGCAGCCGTACCTCGGGACAGGCCGGCTACGAGCAGTACTTC

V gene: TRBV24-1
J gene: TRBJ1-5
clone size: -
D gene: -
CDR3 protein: CATSGASGSRPQHF
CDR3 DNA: TGTGCCACCAGTGGGGCTAGCGGGAGTCGGCCCCAGCATTTT

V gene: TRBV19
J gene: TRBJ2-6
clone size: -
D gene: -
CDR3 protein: CASKRGKTGANVLTF
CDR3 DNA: TGTGCCAGTAAGAGAGGGAAAACTGGGGCCAACGTCCTGACTTTC

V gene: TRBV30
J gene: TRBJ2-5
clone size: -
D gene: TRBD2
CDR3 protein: CAWSVGGTIQETQYF
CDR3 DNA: TGTGCCTGGAGTGTCGGGGGGACCATTCAAGAGACCCAGTACTTC

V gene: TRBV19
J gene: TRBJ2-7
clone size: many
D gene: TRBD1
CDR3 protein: CASSALTGTGSGEQYF
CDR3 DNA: TGTGCCAGTAGTGCCCTCACCGGGACAGGTTCTGGAGAGCAGTACTTC

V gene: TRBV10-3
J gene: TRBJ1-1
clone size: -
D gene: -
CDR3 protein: CAISTGSEAEAFF
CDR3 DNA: TGTGCCATCAGTACAGGGTCTGAGGCTGAAGCTTTCTTT

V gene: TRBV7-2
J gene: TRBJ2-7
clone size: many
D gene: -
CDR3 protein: CASSSLDSRYYEQYF
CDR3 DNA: TGTGCCAGCAGCTCATTGGACAGTAGGTACTACGAGCAGTACTTC

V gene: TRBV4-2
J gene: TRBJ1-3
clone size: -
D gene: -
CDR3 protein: CASSQDRAAPGNTIYF
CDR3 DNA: TGTGCCAGCAGCCAAGATCGGGCAGCTCCTGGAAACACCATATATTTT

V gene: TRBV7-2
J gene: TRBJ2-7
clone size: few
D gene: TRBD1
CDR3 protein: CASSFAGTGGIYEQYF
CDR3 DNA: TGTGCCAGCAGCTTTGCTGGGACAGGGGGAATCTACGAGCAGTACTTC

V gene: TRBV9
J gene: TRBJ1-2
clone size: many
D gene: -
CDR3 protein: CASSVVGQDMDGYTF
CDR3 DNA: TGTGCCAGCAGCGTAGTCGGACAAGATATGGATGGCTACACCTTC

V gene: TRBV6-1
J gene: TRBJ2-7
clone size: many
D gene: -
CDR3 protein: CASSAGRRYEQYF
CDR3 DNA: TGTGCCAGCAGTGCGGGACGCAGATACGAGCAGTACTTC

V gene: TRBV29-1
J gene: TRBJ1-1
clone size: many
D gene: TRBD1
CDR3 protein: CSVEGPTGFSTEAFF
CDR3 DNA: TGCAGCGTCGAAGGACCGACAGGGTTTAGCACTGAAGCTTTCTTT

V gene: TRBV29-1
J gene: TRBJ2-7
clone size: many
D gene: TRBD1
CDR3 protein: CSVRDRVHEQYF
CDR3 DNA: TGCAGCGTTCGGGACAGGGTTCATGAGCAGTACTTC

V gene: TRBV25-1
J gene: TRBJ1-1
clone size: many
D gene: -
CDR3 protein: CASSESRAGGRIAFF
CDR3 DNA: TGTGCCAGCAGTGAATCCCGGGCAGGAGGCCGAATCGCTTTCTTT

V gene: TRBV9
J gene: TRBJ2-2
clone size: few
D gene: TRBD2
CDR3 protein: CASSALGSAGGAINTGELFF
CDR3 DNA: TGTGCCAGCAGCGCCCTGGGGTCAGCGGGAGGGGCTATTAACACCGGGGAGCTGTTTTTT

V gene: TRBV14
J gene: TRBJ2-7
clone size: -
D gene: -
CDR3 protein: CASKGGGYEQYF
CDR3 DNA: TGTGCCAGCAAGGGGGGGGGCTACGAGCAGTACTTC

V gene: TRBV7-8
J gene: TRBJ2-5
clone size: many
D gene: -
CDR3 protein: CASSLGVWFGMQETQYF
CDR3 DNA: TGTGCCAGCAGCTTAGGTGTTTGGTTCGGGATGCAAGAGACCCAGTACTTC

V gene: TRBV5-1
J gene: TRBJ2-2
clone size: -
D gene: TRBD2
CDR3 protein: CASTRFSFGGSRTGELFF
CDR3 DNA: TGTGCCAGCACCCGCTTCTCCTTTGGCGGGAGTAGGACCGGGGAGCTGTTTTTT

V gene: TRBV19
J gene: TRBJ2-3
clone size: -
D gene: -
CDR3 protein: CASSVRQRLLDTQYF
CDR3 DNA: TGTGCCAGTAGTGTCAGACAGAGACTATTAGATACGCAGTATTTT

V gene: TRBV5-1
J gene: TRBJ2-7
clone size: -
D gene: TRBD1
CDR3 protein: CASSSGTGGIEQYF
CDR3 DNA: TGCGCCAGCAGCTCCGGGACAGGGGGCATCGAGCAGTACTTC

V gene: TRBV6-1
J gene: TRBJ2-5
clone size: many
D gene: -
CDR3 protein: CASSEGGPETQYF
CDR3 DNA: TGTGCCAGCAGTGAAGGGGGCCCAGAGACCCAGTACTTC

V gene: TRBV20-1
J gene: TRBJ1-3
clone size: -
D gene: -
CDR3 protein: CSARGLRNTIYF
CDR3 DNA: TGCAGTGCTAGAGGACTGAGAAACACCATATATTTT

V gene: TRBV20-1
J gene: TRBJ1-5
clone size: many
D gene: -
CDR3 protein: CSARGDESNQPQHF
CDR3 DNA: TGCAGTGCTAGAGGGGACGAATCCAATCAGCCCCAGCATTTT

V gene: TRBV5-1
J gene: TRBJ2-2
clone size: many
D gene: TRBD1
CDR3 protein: CASSPRQGSGTGELFF
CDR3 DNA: TGCGCCAGCAGCCCTCGACAGGGTTCGGGCACCGGGGAGCTGTTTTTT